This TCR beta chain is from a study of shared clonotypes between healthy human individuals. Study results and limitations: The sole specimen, blood, was sampled, and tissue repertoires likely differ.

The count of this clone is one. Its antigen is currently unknown. Input per replicate PCR of unsorted PBMC was about 300 ng DNA, corresponding to some 30,000 T cell genomes. What was sequenced on ten immunoSEQ deep assay plates was unsorted PBMC DNA. Profiled with immunoSEQ multiplex PCR; TCRdb holds only in-frame clones, not every one. The sample carries hundreds of thousands of clones, roughly three quarters recorded once. CDR3 size: 15 residues. The germline CDR1 and CDR2 sequences are LNHDA and SQIVND (reference sequence). V lost 3 bases and J lost 3, with 11 bases in between. Healthy HIV-negative adults with no recent acute infections or vaccinations were recruited as donors.

The chain employs TRBV19 and TRBJ1-4; no reliable D call. Input material: PBMCs. The clonotype comes from a woman aged 35 to 49 in good health. Some clones in this sample may be carry-over from other donors' samples. The CDR3 DNA is TGTGCCAGTAGTATTTTCGGCAGGTCTAATGAAAAACTGTTTTTT. Amino acid sequence: CASSIFGRSNEKLFF.